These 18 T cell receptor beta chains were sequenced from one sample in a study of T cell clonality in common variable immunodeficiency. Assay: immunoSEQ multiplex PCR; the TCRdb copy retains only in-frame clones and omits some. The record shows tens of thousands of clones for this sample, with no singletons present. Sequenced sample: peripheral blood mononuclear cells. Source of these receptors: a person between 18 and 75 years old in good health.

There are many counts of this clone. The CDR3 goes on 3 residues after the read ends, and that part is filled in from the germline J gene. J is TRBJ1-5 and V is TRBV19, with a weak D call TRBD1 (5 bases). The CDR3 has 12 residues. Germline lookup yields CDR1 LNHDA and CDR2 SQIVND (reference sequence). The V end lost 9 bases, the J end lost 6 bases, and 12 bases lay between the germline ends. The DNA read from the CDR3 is TGTGCCAGCGGACACGTGCTTCAGCCC. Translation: CASGHVLQP. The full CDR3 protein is CASGHVLQPQHF.

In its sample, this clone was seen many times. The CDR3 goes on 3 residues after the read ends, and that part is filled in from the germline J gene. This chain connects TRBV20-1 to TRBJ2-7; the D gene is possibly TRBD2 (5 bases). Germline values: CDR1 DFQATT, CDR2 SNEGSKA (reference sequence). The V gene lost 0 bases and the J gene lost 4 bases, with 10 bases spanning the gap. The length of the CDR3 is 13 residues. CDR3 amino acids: CSARDTSLYEQYF. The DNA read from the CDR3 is TGCAGTGCTAGAGATACTAGTCTATACGAG.

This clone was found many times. The chain's CDR3 is CASSLSAGETQYF. The sequenced CDR3 bases are TGTGCCAGCAGCTTGAGTGCGGGGGAGACC. The chain couples TRBV5-4 to TRBJ2-5; D may be TRBD2 (6 bases). The read stops 3 residues short of the end of the CDR3; the missing end is completed from the germline J gene. This CDR3 contains 13 residues. Trimming stripped 1 base from V and 5 bases from J, with 9 bases between. Germline CDR1 and CDR2: SGHNT and YYREEE (reference sequence). Together with reference TRBV5-4 and TRBJ2-5, the CDR3 gives the full variable domain: ETGVTQSPTHLIKTRGQQVTLRCSSQSGHNTVSWYQQALGQGPQFIFQYYREEENGRGNFPPRFSGLQFPNYSSELNVNALELDDSALYLCASSLSAGETQYFGPGTRLLVL.

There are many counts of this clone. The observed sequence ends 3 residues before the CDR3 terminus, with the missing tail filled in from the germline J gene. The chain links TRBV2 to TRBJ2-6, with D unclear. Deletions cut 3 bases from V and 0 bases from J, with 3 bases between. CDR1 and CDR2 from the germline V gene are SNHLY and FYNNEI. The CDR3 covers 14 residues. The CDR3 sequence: CASSDNSGANVLTF. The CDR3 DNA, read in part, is TGTGCCAGCAGTGACAACTCTGGGGCCAACGTC.

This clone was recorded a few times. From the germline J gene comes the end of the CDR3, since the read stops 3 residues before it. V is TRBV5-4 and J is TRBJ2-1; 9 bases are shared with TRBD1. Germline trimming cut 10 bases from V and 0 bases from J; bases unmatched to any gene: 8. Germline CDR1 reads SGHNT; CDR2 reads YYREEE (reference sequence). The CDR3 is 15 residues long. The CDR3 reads CAGRTTGGSYNEQFF. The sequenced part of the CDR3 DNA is TGTGCCGGACGGACGACAGGGGGCTCCTACAATGAG. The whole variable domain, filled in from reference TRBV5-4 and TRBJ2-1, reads ETGVTQSPTHLIKTRGQQVTLRCSSQSGHNTVSWYQQALGQGPQFIFQYYREEENGRGNFPPRFSGLQFPNYSSELNVNALELDDSALYLCAGRTTGGSYNEQFFGPGTRLTVL.

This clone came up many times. Partial CDR3 DNA: TGTGCCAGCAGCATGGGACAGGGCGGAAAGCCC. Protein sequence: CASSMGQGGKP. The complete CDR3 sequence is CASSMGQGGKPQHF. The J gene is TRBJ1-5, the V gene TRBV7-9; 9 bases fit TRBD1. The read ends 3 residues early relative to the CDR3; the germline J gene fills the gap. Germline lookup yields CDR1 SEHNR and CDR2 FQNEAQ (reference sequence). The J segment lost 8 bases and the V segment lost 5 bases, leaving 7 bases of the junction unmatched. The CDR3 is made up of 14 amino acids.

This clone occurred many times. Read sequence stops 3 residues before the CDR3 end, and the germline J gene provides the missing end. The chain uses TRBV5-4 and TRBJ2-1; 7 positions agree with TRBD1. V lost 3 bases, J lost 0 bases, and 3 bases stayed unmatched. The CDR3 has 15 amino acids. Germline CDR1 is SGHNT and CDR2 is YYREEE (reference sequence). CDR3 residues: CASSWDSYSYNEQFF. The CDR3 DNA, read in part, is TGTGCCAGCAGCTGGGACAGCTACTCCTACAATGAG.

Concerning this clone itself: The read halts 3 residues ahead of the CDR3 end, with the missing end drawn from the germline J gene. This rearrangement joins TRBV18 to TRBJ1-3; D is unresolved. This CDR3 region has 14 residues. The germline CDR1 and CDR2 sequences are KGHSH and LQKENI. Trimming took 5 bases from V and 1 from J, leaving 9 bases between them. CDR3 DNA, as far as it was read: TGTGCCAGCTCAGGGCTGGAGTCTGGAAACACC. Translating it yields CASSGLESGNT. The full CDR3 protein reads CASSGLESGNTIYF.

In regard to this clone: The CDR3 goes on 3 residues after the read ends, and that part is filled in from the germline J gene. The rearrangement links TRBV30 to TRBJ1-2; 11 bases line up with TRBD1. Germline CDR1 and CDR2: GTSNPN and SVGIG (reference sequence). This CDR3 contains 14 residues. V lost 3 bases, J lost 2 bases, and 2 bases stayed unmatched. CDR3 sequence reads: CAWRGDRGNYGYTF. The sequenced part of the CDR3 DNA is TGTGCCTGGAGGGGGGACAGGGGGAACTATGGC.

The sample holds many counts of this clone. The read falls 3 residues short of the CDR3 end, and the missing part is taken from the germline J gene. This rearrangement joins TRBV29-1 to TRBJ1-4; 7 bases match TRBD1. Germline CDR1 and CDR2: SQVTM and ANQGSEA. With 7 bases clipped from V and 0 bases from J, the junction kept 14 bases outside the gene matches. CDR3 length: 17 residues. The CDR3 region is CSATGGRGTATNEKLFF. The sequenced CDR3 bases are TGCAGCGCCACCGGGGGCCGAGGGACAGCAACTAATGAAAAA.

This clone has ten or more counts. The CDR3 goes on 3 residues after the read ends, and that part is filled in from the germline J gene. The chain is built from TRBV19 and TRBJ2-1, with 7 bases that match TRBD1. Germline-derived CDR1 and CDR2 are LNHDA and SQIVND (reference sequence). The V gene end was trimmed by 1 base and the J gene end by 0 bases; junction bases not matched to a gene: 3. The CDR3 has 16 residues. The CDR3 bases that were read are TGTGCCAGTAGTATAGGACAGGGATCCTCCTACAATGAG. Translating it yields CASSIGQGSSYNE. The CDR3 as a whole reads CASSIGQGSSYNEQFF.

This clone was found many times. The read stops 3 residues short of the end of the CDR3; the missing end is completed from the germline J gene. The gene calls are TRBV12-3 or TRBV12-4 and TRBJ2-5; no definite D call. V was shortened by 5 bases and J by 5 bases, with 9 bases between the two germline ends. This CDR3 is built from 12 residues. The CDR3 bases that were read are TGTGCCAGCAGTCCTTTCGGGGAGACC. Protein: CASSPFGET. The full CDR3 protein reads CASSPFGETQYF.

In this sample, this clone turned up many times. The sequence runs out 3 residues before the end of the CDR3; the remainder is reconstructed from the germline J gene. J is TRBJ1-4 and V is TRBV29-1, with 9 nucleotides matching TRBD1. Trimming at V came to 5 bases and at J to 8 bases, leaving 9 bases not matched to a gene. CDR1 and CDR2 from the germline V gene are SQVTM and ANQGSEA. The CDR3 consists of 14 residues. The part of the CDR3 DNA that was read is TGCAGCGTTCCGGGACAGGGAATGCGAGAAAAA. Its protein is CSVPGQGMREK. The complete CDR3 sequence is CSVPGQGMREKLFF.

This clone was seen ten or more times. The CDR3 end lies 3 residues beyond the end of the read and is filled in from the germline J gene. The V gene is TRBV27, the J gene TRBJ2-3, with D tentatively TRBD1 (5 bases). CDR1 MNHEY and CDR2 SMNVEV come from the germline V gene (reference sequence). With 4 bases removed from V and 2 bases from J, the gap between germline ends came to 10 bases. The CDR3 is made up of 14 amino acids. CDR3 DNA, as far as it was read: TGTGCCAGCAGTTATTTAGGGGTCACAGATACG. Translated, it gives CASSYLGVTDT. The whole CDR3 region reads CASSYLGVTDTQYF.

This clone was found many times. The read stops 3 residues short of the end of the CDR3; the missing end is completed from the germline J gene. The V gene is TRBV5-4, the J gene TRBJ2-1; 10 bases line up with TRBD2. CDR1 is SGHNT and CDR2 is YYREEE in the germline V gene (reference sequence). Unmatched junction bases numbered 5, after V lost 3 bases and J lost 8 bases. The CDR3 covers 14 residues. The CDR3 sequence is CASSSGTSVDEQFF. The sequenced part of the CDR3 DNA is TGTGCCAGCAGCTCCGGGACTAGCGTGGATGAG.

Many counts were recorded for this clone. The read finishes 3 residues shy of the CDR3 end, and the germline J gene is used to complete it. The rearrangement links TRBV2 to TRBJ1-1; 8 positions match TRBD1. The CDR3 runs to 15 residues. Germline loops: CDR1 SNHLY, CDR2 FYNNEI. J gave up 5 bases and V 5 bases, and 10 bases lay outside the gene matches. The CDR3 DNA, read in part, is TGTGCCAGCAGTCGGGACAGGACCTTTGGGACTGAA. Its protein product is CASSRDRTFGTE. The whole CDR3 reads CASSRDRTFGTEAFF.

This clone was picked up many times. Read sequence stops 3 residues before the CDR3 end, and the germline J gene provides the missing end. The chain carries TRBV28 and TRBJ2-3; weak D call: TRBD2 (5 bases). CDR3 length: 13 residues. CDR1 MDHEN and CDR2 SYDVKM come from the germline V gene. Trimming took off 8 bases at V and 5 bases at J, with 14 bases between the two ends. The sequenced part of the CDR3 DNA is TGTGCCAGCGCCACCCCCCGGGGAGATACG. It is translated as CASATPRGDT. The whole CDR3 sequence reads CASATPRGDTQYF.

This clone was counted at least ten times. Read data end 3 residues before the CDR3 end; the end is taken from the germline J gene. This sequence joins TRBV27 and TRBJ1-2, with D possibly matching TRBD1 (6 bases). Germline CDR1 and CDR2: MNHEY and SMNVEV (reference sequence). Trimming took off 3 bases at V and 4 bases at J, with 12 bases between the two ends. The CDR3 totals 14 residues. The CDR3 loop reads CASSFQGSGYGYTF. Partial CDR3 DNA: TGTGCCAGCAGTTTTCAGGGGTCGGGCTATGGC.